The clone carrying this T cell receptor (beta chain) was picked up a small number of times. Its specificity is unknown. Stated time point: pre-sensitization, week 0. Treatment given: therapeutic diphenylcyclopropenone sensitization with weekly scalp DPC. These data are taken from a study of human T cells and chemical hapten exposure. The study, taken as a whole, reports: Expanded TCRs made up significantly more big CDR3 similarity clusters than controls did. DPC sensitization produced no change in TCRs with frequency above 1 in 1000.

V lost 9 bases, J lost 4 bases, and 13 bases lay in between. The CDR3 consists of 13 residues. The germline gives CDR1 SNHLY, CDR2 FYNNEI. Each CDR3 protein gets one entry after TCRdb re-called the RACE reads with MiXCR. This table has 60,000 to 80,000 distinct CDR3 sequences, about 6.7% appearing once. The starting material was whole blood, obtained in connection with sensitization to the hapten diphenylcyclopropenone (DPC). This TCR derives from a woman in her twenties or thirties with alopecia areata. Some clones in this sample may be carry-over from other donors' samples. The chain links TRBV2 to TRBJ1-3, with D possibly TRBD1 on 5 matching bases. CDR3 DNA: TGTGCCAGTAGGGGAGATTTCGGAAACACCATATATTTT. Protein product: CASRGDFGNTIYF.